The present entry profiles one T cell receptor (beta chain) with its context. Its matching antigen is unknown. One end of the junction varies from germline; a read error may be responsible. This sample stems from a study of Graves' ophthalmopathy and Graves' hyperthyroidism. The authors amplified TCR beta CDR3 regions, and they did so from RNA transcripts for repertoire sequencing. First-round RT-PCR employed HTBI primers, with a second-round multiplex PCR after it. From the multiplex PCR reads, TCRdb called clonotypes with MiXCR, one entry per CDR3 protein. In the table there are around 600,000 distinct CDR3 sequences, about 40% of which are singletons. Whole-study results and caveats: The majority of expanded thyroid clonotypes above 0.001 frequency also occurred in blood. Ophthalmopathy progression was predicted with approximately 64% sensitivity and 72% to 80% specificity.

Diagnosis used clinical symptoms, serum thyroxine, TRAb, thyroid ultrasound and orbital computed tomography. This CDR3 is built from 13 residues. CDR1 and CDR2 (germline): ENHRY, SYGVKD. The chain is built from TRBV10-3 and TRBJ1-2, with D unresolved. This receptor was obtained from an adult man with Graves' ophthalmopathy. Specimen: peripheral blood. The CDR3 DNA reads as TGTGCCATCAGTTCAAGCGGGTCCTATGGCTACACGTTC. Protein: CAISSSGSYGYTF.